This T cell receptor (beta chain) was observed in a study of technical replicates of blood from a handful of donors. CDR1 is SGDLS, CDR2 YYNGEE, per germline. The ends lost 3 bases at V and 4 bases at J; junction bases unmatched: 5. The CDR3 consists of 14 residues. Repertoires were generated with immunoSEQ multiplex PCR, while TCRdb's copy carries only in-frame clones and drops some. The table shows tens of thousands of clones, with 94% occurring only once. The chain recombines TRBV9 with TRBJ2-5, with 8 bases lining up with TRBD1. The receptor was derived from a human donor in good health. The material sequenced was T cells isolated from PBMCs. The CDR3 bases are TGTGCCAGCAGCGGGACAGGGAAAGGAGAGACCCAGTACTTC. This translates into CASSGTGKGETQYF.